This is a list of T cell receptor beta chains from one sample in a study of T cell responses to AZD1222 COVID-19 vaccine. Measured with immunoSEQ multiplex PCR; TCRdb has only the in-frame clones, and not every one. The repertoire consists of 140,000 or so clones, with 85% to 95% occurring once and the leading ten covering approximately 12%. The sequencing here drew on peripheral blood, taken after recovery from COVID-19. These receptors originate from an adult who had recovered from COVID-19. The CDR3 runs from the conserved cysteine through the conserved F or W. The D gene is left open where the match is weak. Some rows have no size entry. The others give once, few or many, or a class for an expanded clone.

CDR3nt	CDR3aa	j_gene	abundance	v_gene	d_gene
TGCGCCAGCACAGAGGGCAGTGAGCAGTTCTTC	CASTEGSEQFF	TRBJ2-1	NA	TRBV4-1	NA
TGTGCCTGGAGTGCCGGCATTTCAGATACGCAGTATTTT	CAWSAGISDTQYF	TRBJ2-3	NA	TRBV30	NA
TGTGCCAGCAGCTTAGGCAGGCATACGCAGTATTTT	CASSLGRHTQYF	TRBJ2-3	NA	TRBV7-8	NA
TGTGCCAGCAGCTTAAGCGGCTACGAGCAGTACTTC	CASSLSGYEQYF	TRBJ2-7	NA	TRBV7-9	NA
TGTGCCAGCAGTCCGGGGACTAGCGGGGTCCTTCCCACTGAGCAGTTCTTC	CASSPGTSGVLPTEQFF	TRBJ2-1	NA	TRBV28	TRBD2
TGCAGCGTTGTTGGACAGGCGTTCCTGAACACTGAAGCTTTCTTT	CSVVGQAFLNTEAFF	TRBJ1-1	NA	TRBV29-1	TRBD1
TGTGCCTGGATCCGGGACAGGGGTCCCGGAAACACCATATATTTT	CAWIRDRGPGNTIYF	TRBJ1-3	NA	TRBV30	TRBD1
TGTGCCAGCAGCCTTGCCTCTCTGGTTCGCACAGATACGCAGTATTTT	CASSLASLVRTDTQYF	TRBJ2-3	NA	TRBV11-2	NA
TGTGCCACCAGCAGAGATTATGGGACTAGCGGCTACAATGAGCAGTTCTTC	CATSRDYGTSGYNEQFF	TRBJ2-1	NA	TRBV15	TRBD2
TGTGCCAGCAGCCAATCACAGGAGGGAGATCTCGAGCAGTACTTC	CASSQSQEGDLEQYF	TRBJ2-7	NA	TRBV16	NA
TGTGCCTGGAATAGGGGAGAGACCCAGTACTTC	CAWNRGETQYF	TRBJ2-5	NA	TRBV30	NA
TGCAGCGCCGTAGATACGGCCAAAAACATTCAGTACTTC	CSAVDTAKNIQYF	TRBJ2-4	NA	TRBV29-1	NA
TGTGCCAGCAGCCTCGTCCCTGGGGACGGAGATAATGAAAAACTGTTTTTT	CASSLVPGDGDNEKLFF	TRBJ1-4	NA	TRBV3-1/TRBV3-2	NA
TGTGCCAGCAGCTTCGTTTTAGGAGGGATAGTCGAGACCGGGGAGCTGTTTTTT	CASSFVLGGIVETGELFF	TRBJ2-2	NA	TRBV11-2	NA
TGCGCCAGCAGCTCGGGACAGGGGGCGGGAGAGCAGTACTTC	CASSSGQGAGEQYF	TRBJ2-7	NA	TRBV5-1	TRBD1
TGTGCCAGCAGCGCCGGAGGGGCGTCTACTCAGCCCCAGCATTTT	CASSAGGASTQPQHF	TRBJ1-5	once	TRBV7-9	NA
TGTGCCAGCAGCTTTTCGGGAGTAGGCTACAATGAGCAGTTCTTC	CASSFSGVGYNEQFF	TRBJ2-1	NA	TRBV11-2	NA
TGTGCCAGCAGTTTCGACAGGGGTGCTTTCTTT	CASSFDRGAFF	TRBJ1-1	once	TRBV6-5	TRBD1
TGCAGCGTTCCCGCAGGGAACATTCAGTACTTC	CSVPAGNIQYF	TRBJ2-4	NA	TRBV29-1	NA
TGTGCCACCAGTGATAGGCGCTCCACCGGGGAGCTGTTTTTT	CATSDRRSTGELFF	TRBJ2-2	NA	TRBV24-1	NA
TGTGCCAGCAGCATTCAAGAGACCCAGTACTTC	CASSIQETQYF	TRBJ2-5	NA	TRBV11-2	NA
TGCGCCAGCTCCAGGGAGGGACACCAGAACACCGGGGAGCTGTTTTTT	CASSREGHQNTGELFF	TRBJ2-2	NA	TRBV5-1	NA
TGTGCCAGCAGTGATGAGGGAGTAGCTCGCGGCTACACCTTC	CASSDEGVARGYTF	TRBJ1-2	NA	TRBV6-1	NA
TGTGCCAGCAGTTTATATCCGGGACTAGTGTCCGAGCAGTACTTC	CASSLYPGLVSEQYF	TRBJ2-7	NA	TRBV28	TRBD2
TGCGCCAGCAGCGCGGGACTAGCGGGAGGAGCGGAGACCCAGTACTTC	CASSAGLAGGAETQYF	TRBJ2-5	NA	TRBV5-1	TRBD2
TGCAGCGTTGCTGGGGTTGGCACTGAAGCTTTCTTT	CSVAGVGTEAFF	TRBJ1-1	NA	TRBV29-1	NA
TGTGCCATCAGTGAGCCGGGACAGGGGGGAATTAGCTCCTACAATGAGCAGTTCTTC	CAISEPGQGGISSYNEQFF	TRBJ2-1	NA	TRBV10-3	TRBD1
TGTGCCAGTGGGGACAGGGGTCAAACTGAAGCTTTCTTT	CASGDRGQTEAFF	TRBJ1-1	NA	TRBV19	TRBD1
TGTGCCAGTAGTATCAGATCCAGCGGCAATGAGCAGTTCTTC	CASSIRSSGNEQFF	TRBJ2-1	once	TRBV19	NA
TGTGCCAGCAGTTTGTGGGGGGGAACCTACGAGCAGTACTTC	CASSLWGGTYEQYF	TRBJ2-7	NA	TRBV27	TRBD2
TGTGCCAGTAGCCCCGGACAGCACAATGAGCAGTTCTTC	CASSPGQHNEQFF	TRBJ2-1	NA	TRBV19	NA
TGTGCCAGTAAAGGCAGGGGGCTACCTAGCAATCAGCCCCAGCATTTT	CASKGRGLPSNQPQHF	TRBJ1-5	NA	TRBV19	TRBD1
TGTGCCAGCAGCACTATCTTCCGCCCCGTCATACTTAATTCACCCCTCCACTTT	CASSTIFRPVILNSPLHF	TRBJ1-6	NA	TRBV11-2	NA
TGTGCCAGCAGCGTAGAGGGCATACCGGGGGCACTCACAGATACGCAGTATTTT	CASSVEGIPGALTDTQYF	TRBJ2-3	NA	TRBV9	NA
TGTGCCAGCAGCTTAGACGGGTGGAACACCGGGGAGCTGTTTTTT	CASSLDGWNTGELFF	TRBJ2-2	NA	TRBV11-2	NA
TGTGCCAGCAAGGCTAGCGGGAGCCACGAGCAGTACTTC	CASKASGSHEQYF	TRBJ2-7	NA	TRBV6-5	TRBD2
TGTGCCAGCATGGGGTACGAGCAGTACTTC	CASMGYEQYF	TRBJ2-7	NA	TRBV7-9	NA
TGTGCCAGCAGTGAAGGGGCGTGGAACACTGAAGCTTTCTTT	CASSEGAWNTEAFF	TRBJ1-1	NA	TRBV2	NA
TGTGCCAGCAGCAACGGTCAGCCCCAGCATTTT	CASSNGQPQHF	TRBJ1-5	NA	TRBV21-1	NA
TGCGCCAGCAGCCACGGACTAGCGGGAGGTTGGGAGACCCAGTACTTC	CASSHGLAGGWETQYF	TRBJ2-5	NA	TRBV4-1	TRBD2
TGCGCCAGCAGCTTGGCCTCAGGGAGACACTCACCCCTCCACTTT	CASSLASGRHSPLHF	TRBJ1-6	NA	TRBV5-1	NA
TGTGCCAGTAGTATCCCCGGACAGGGCTCAGATACGCAGTATTTT	CASSIPGQGSDTQYF	TRBJ2-3	NA	TRBV19	TRBD1
TGTGCCAGCAGGGATGGGACTAGCGGGATTCGTGAGCAGTACTTC	CASRDGTSGIREQYF	TRBJ2-7	NA	TRBV6-5	TRBD2
TGTGCCAGCATCCCGGCGGACAGCTCTGGAAACACCATATATTTT	CASIPADSSGNTIYF	TRBJ1-3	NA	TRBV28	NA
TGTGCCAGCAGTGAACAGCACGACACAGATACGCAGTATTTT	CASSEQHDTDTQYF	TRBJ2-3	once	TRBV2	NA
TGCGCCAGCAGCTTGGGTACCGGGACAGGGAATTTGAAGAGGGCTGACGAGCAGTACTTC	CASSLGTGTGNLKRADEQYF	TRBJ2-7	NA	TRBV5-1	TRBD1
TGTGCCAGCAGTCTCACTAGTCACGAGCAGTACTTC	CASSLTSHEQYF	TRBJ2-7	NA	TRBV6-5	NA
TGTGCCAGTAGTATAAACTCAGTCTCCTACGAGCAGTACTTC	CASSINSVSYEQYF	TRBJ2-7	NA	TRBV19	NA
TGTGCCACCTCTTTATTGGACTCCAGACGTAAAGCTTTCTTT	CATSLLDSRRKAFF	TRBJ1-1	NA	TRBV28	NA